These T cell receptor beta chains were read from a single sample in a study of OX40 agonist ivuxolimab in advanced cancers. The assay was immunoSEQ multiplex PCR, and TCRdb's table has in-frame clones only and misses some. The sample has some 50,000 clones; 75% to 85% are singletons. The specimen was CD4+ or CD8+ T cells sorted from blood, collected in a trial of the OX40 agonist ivuxolimab. The receptors shown here come from an adult with an advanced solid tumor such as melanoma, head and neck, liver or kidney cancer. CDR3s include the opening cysteine and the closing phenylalanine or tryptophan. The order of the fields is J gene, V gene, D gene, clone size, CDR3 DNA, CDR3 protein. A D gene is named only where the DNA matches it firmly. Expanded clones get a size class; other rows say once, few or many, or leave the size out.

TRBJ2-3,TRBV5-4,TRBD2,-,TGTGCCAGCAGCTTGGCTGGTAGCGGGGGCACAGATACGCAGTATTTT,CASSLAGSGGTDTQYF
TRBJ1-2,TRBV10-3,-,once,TGTGCCATCAGTGAGTCGAAAGGGAGCTATGGCTACACCTTC,CAISESKGSYGYTF
TRBJ2-1,TRBV19,-,-,TGTGCCAGTAGGAAGGGGCCGGCGGGCACATACAATGAGCAGTTCTTC,CASRKGPAGTYNEQFF
TRBJ2-5,TRBV19,-,-,TGTGCCAGTAGTCCGCCATGGCAAGAGACCCAGTACTTC,CASSPPWQETQYF
TRBJ1-4,TRBV6-5,-,-,TGTGCCAGCAGTTACTCACAGTATAATGAAAAACTGTTTTTT,CASSYSQYNEKLFF
TRBJ1-2,TRBV28,TRBD1,-,TGTGCCAGCAGACCACAACAGGGGCGCTATGGCTACACCTTC,CASRPQQGRYGYTF
TRBJ2-7,TRBV2,-,-,TGTGCCAGCAGTGACTGGACTATTAACGAGCAGTACTTC,CASSDWTINEQYF
TRBJ2-3,TRBV7-2,-,-,TGTGCCAGCAGACAGGGTTCAGTAGATACGCAGTATTTT,CASRQGSVDTQYF
TRBJ2-1,TRBV11-1,TRBD2,-,TGTGCCAGCAGCTTAGCTCGGGGGGAGGGGAATGAGCAGTTCTTC,CASSLARGEGNEQFF
TRBJ1-4,TRBV14,TRBD1,-,TGTGCCAGCAGCGGCCGACAGGGTGTGACTGAAAAACTGTTTTTT,CASSGRQGVTEKLFF
TRBJ2-3,TRBV2,TRBD1,-,TGTGCCAGCAGTGAAGTAGGGGGCGCTCGCACAGATACGCAGTATTTT,CASSEVGGARTDTQYF
TRBJ2-3,TRBV6-1,-,-,TGTGCCAGCAGGGCGGGACTTAGCACAGATACGCAGTATTTT,CASRAGLSTDTQYF
TRBJ2-3,TRBV30,TRBD2,-,TGTGCCTGGAACCTCGGACTAGCGGGGAGCACAGATACGCAGTATTTT,CAWNLGLAGSTDTQYF
TRBJ1-2,TRBV5-1,TRBD1,-,TGCGCCAGCAGAGTTACAGGGGGTTCGGCAATCGGCTACACCTTC,CASRVTGGSAIGYTF
TRBJ2-5,TRBV7-9,TRBD2,-,TGTGCCAGCAGCTTAGGGGCGGGAGTTTCAGAGACCCAGTACTTC,CASSLGAGVSETQYF
TRBJ1-1,TRBV6-5,-,-,TGTGCCAGCTGGTCGAGGTACACTGAAGCTTTCTTT,CASWSRYTEAFF
TRBJ2-7,TRBV18,TRBD2,-,TGTGCCAGCTCCCAGACTAGCGGGACTTCCTACGAGCAGTACTTC,CASSQTSGTSYEQYF
TRBJ2-2,TRBV7-2,TRBD2,-,TGTGCCAGCAGCTTCGTGAGCGGGAGGAACACCGGGGAGCTGTTTTTT,CASSFVSGRNTGELFF
TRBJ1-2,TRBV19,TRBD1,once,TGTGCCAGTAGACGGACAGGGACACACCCTAACTATGGCTACACCTTC,CASRRTGTHPNYGYTF
TRBJ1-4,TRBV30,TRBD1,-,TGTGCCTGGGCCACAGGGGGCTATAGAGAAAAACTGTTTTTT,CAWATGGYREKLFF
TRBJ2-7,TRBV6-5,TRBD1,-,TGTGCCAGGGGGGGGACAGGGAGCTACGAGCAGTACTTC,CARGGTGSYEQYF
TRBJ1-1,TRBV10-2,TRBD1,-,TGCGCCAGCAGTGAGCCCCTGACAGGGGATAACACTGAAGCTTTCTTT,CASSEPLTGDNTEAFF
TRBJ2-6,TRBV11-2,TRBD2,-,TGTGCCAGCAGCCCAGTCGGGAGGTTTTTTTCTGGGGCCAACGTCCTGACTTTC,CASSPVGRFFSGANVLTF
TRBJ2-5,TRBV7-2,-,-,TGTGCCAGCAGCTTACACGGCGGTCCTCAAGAGACCCAGTACTTC,CASSLHGGPQETQYF
TRBJ1-2,TRBV5-4,-,-,TGTGCCAGCAACGTGGACGGAGCTAACTATGGCTACACCTTC,CASNVDGANYGYTF
TRBJ2-3,TRBV4-1,-,-,TGCGCCAGCAGCCAAGAAAGAACAGCAGATACGCAGTATTTT,CASSQERTADTQYF
TRBJ1-2,TRBV6-1,-,-,TGTGCCAGCAGTGAAAGCTTTGCCGGGCTCTATGGCTACACCTTC,CASSESFAGLYGYTF
TRBJ2-2,TRBV7-6,-,-,TGTGCCAGTCTGGGGAGGGGGAGGAACACCGGGGAGCTGTTTTTT,CASLGRGRNTGELFF
TRBJ1-5,TRBV5-6,TRBD1,-,TGTGCCAGCAGCATCTGGACAGGGGGGTGGAGCAATCAGCCCCAGCATTTT,CASSIWTGGWSNQPQHF
TRBJ2-7,TRBV4-2,TRBD2,-,TGTGCCAGCAGCCAAGCAAGCGGGAGTTGGGAGCAGTACTTC,CASSQASGSWEQYF
TRBJ1-6,TRBV7-2,-,-,TGTGCCAGCAGCTTAGTTCTTGGACGGACTAATTCACCCCTCCACTTT,CASSLVLGRTNSPLHF
TRBJ1-2,TRBV20-1,-,-,TGCAGTGCTAGAGATGAACCTAGCTACACCTTC,CSARDEPSYTF
TRBJ2-3,TRBV28,TRBD2,-,TGTGCCAGCAGTTTATTTAGTAGCGGGAGGCGCACAGATACGCAGTATTTT,CASSLFSSGRRTDTQYF
TRBJ2-7,TRBV7-8,-,-,TGTGCCAGCAGCCCCGCGGGACGCCCCTACGAGCAGTACTTC,CASSPAGRPYEQYF
TRBJ1-5,TRBV19,TRBD1,few,TGTGCCAGTGGTCGGGACAGCGACACGAAGCCCCAGCATTTT,CASGRDSDTKPQHF
TRBJ1-4,TRBV5-6,-,-,TGTGCCAGCAGCTCGCAAGGGACTCTCGAAAAACTGTTTTTT,CASSSQGTLEKLFF
TRBJ1-1,TRBV18,TRBD1,-,TGTGCCAGCTCACTTGACCGGGACAGGGGGTCAGCTTTCTTT,CASSLDRDRGSAFF
TRBJ1-1,TRBV6-6,-,-,TGTGCCAGCAGTACCAGGGAGGGCACTGAGGCTTTCTTT,CASSTREGTEAFF
TRBJ2-5,TRBV7-2,-,-,TGTGCCAGCAGCTTAGGGCTGGGCCCCCGGGGGGAGACCCAGTACTTC,CASSLGLGPRGETQYF
TRBJ1-1,TRBV6-1,TRBD1,once,TGTGCCAGCAGTGAAGCGGCTTTAGGGACAGGGGGCGGTACTGAAGCTTTCTTT,CASSEAALGTGGGTEAFF
TRBJ2-7,TRBV29-1,TRBD2,-,TGCAGCGGGGGGACTAGCGGGGTCGAGCAGTACTTC,CSGGTSGVEQYF
TRBJ2-1,TRBV11-2,-,-,TGTGCCAGCAGCTTTAATCGAGGGCGCAATGAGCAGTTCTTC,CASSFNRGRNEQFF
TRBJ2-7,TRBV28,-,-,TGTGCCAGCAGTCCCCCATCGGGGACGGGACACGAGCAGTACTTC,CASSPPSGTGHEQYF
TRBJ1-6,TRBV5-1,-,once,TGCGCCAGCAGCACGGGTGGGACACTCCTTTACTTT,CASSTGGTLLYF
TRBJ1-5,TRBV10-3,-,-,TGTGCCATCAGTGAACAAGAGAATCAGCCCCAGCATTTT,CAISEQENQPQHF
TRBJ2-1,TRBV7-9,TRBD1,-,TGTGCCAGCAGCTTAGAAACAGGGGCTGGGGTGAATGAGCAGTTCTTC,CASSLETGAGVNEQFF
TRBJ1-5,TRBV19,-,-,TGTGCCAGTAGTATTGTGGCCCGGGACCAGCCCCAGCATTTT,CASSIVARDQPQHF
TRBJ1-5,TRBV25-1,-,-,TGTGCCAGCAGTTCGCCAGGGGGCAATCAGCCCCAGCATTTT,CASSSPGGNQPQHF
TRBJ2-1,TRBV28,TRBD2,once,TGTGCCAGCACTGGACTGGGAACTAGCGGGAGAAACAATGAGCAGTTCTTC,CASTGLGTSGRNNEQFF
TRBJ2-7,TRBV9,-,-,TGTGCCAGCAGCGTAGAAGGCACCTCCTACGAGCAGTACTTC,CASSVEGTSYEQYF
TRBJ1-3,TRBV30,-,-,TGTGCCTGGAGACTTGGGGGTGACGGAAACACCATATATTTT,CAWRLGGDGNTIYF
TRBJ2-7,TRBV2,-,-,TGTGCCAGCAGTGGGCAGGGTACCTACGAGCAGTACTTC,CASSGQGTYEQYF
TRBJ1-2,TRBV2,-,-,TGTGCCAGCAGTGAAGAGGTAGGGTACTATGGCTACACCTTC,CASSEEVGYYGYTF
TRBJ2-7,TRBV15,-,-,TGTGCCACCAGCAGAGATTTTGGCTACGAGCAGTACTTC,CATSRDFGYEQYF
TRBJ2-1,TRBV5-6,TRBD2,-,TGTGCCAGCAGCTTGCCAGCGGGGGGGGGCAATGAGCAGTTCTTC,CASSLPAGGGNEQFF
TRBJ1-5,TRBV18,-,-,TGTGCCAGCTCACCAGGACAACTCAATCAGCCCCAGCATTTT,CASSPGQLNQPQHF
TRBJ2-3,TRBV6-1,-,-,TGTGCCAGCCTTCGAGGGGCCCGACCCACAGATACGCAGTATTTT,CASLRGARPTDTQYF